The present T cell receptor (beta chain) was sequenced within a study of T cells in tumors after PD-1 blockade. Across the whole study: No patient had prior checkpoint blockade, systemic immunosuppression, or radiotherapy within 4 weeks. A subset received ongoing vismodegib 150 mg daily alongside anti-PD-1 therapy. General study findings and limits: Blood contained 40% to 50% of the tumor's TCR clonotypes.

V dropped 6 bases and J dropped 7 bases, with 13 bases sitting between them. From germline, CDR1 is MDHEN and CDR2 SYDVKM. The length of the CDR3 is 13 residues. Worth noting for this clone: The antigen remains unidentified.

Profiled with immunoSEQ multiplex PCR; TCRdb holds only in-frame clones, not every one. This sample carries tens of thousands of clones, 73% of them seen once, and the ten largest clones take roughly 37%. Template: tumor biopsy or peripheral blood genomic DNA, roughly 550-6,500 ng per sample. Sequenced material: PBMCs, taken after anti-PD-1 treatment. The sequence was collected from a human donor with basal cell carcinoma. This chain links TRBV28 with TRBJ2-1, with D possibly matching TRBD1 (5 bases). CDR3 sequence (DNA): TGTGCCAGCAGATGGCCCTCAGGGAATGAGCAGTTCTTC. As protein: CASRWPSGNEQFF.